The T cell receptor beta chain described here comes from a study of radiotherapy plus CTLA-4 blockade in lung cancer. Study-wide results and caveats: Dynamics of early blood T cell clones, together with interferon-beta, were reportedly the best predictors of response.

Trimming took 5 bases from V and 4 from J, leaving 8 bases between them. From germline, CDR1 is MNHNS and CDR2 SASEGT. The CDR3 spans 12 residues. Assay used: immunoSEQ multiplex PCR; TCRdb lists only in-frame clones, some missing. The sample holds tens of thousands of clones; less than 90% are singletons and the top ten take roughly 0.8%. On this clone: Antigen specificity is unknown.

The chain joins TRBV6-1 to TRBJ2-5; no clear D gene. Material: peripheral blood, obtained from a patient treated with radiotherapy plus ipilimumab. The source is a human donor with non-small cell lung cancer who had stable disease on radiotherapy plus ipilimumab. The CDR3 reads CASSLWGETQYF. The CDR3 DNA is TGTGCCAGCAGTCTGTGGGGAGAGACCCAGTACTTC.